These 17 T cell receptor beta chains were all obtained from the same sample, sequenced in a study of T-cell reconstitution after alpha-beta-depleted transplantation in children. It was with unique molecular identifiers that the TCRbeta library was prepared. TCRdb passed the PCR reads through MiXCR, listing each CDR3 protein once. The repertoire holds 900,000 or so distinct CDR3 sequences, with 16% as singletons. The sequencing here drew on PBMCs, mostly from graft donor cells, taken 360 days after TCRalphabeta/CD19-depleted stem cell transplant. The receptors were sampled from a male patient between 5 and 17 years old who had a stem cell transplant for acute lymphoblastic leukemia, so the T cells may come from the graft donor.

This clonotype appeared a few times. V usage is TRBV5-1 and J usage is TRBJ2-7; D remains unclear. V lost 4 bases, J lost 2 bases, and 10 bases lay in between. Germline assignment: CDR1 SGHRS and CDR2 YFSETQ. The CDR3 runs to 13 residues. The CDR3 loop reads CASSDDPTYEQYF. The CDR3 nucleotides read TGCGCCAGCAGCGACGACCCTACCTACGAGCAGTACTTC. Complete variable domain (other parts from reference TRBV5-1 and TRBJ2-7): KAGVTQTPRYLIKTRGQQVTLSCSPISGHRSVSWYQQTPGQGLQFLFEYFSETQRNKGNFPGRFSGRQFSNSRSEMNVSTLELGDSALYLCASSDDPTYEQYFGPGTRLTVT.

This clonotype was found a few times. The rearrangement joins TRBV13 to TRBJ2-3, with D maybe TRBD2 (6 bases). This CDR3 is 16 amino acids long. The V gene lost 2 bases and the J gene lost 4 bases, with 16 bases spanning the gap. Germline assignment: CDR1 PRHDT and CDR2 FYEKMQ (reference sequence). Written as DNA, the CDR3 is TGTGCCAGCAGCTTATCGGAGGGCGGCGTCTCAGATACGCAGTATTTT. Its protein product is CASSLSEGGVSDTQYF. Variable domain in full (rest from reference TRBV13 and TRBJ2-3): AAGVIQSPRHLIKEKRETATLKCYPIPRHDTVYWYQQGPGQDPQFLISFYEKMQSDKGSIPDRFSAQQFSDYHSELNMSSLELGDSALYFCASSLSEGGVSDTQYFGPGTRLTVL.

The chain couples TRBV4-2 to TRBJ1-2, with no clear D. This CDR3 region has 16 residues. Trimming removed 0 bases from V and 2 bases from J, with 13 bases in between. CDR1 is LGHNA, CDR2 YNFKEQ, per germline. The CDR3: CASSQDGEISNYGYTF. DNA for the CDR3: TGTGCCAGCAGCCAAGATGGGGAGATCTCCAACTATGGCTACACCTTC.

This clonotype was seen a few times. CDR3 protein: CASSPSTYTGELFF. The DNA of the CDR3 is TGCGCCAGCAGCCCGAGCACGTACACCGGGGAGCTGTTTTTT. The V gene is TRBV5-1, the J gene TRBJ2-2; no reliable D call. Trimming left V 4 bases short and J 3 bases short, with 10 bases between. Looked up from germline, CDR1 is SGHRS and CDR2 is YFSETQ. This CDR3 is 14 amino acids long.

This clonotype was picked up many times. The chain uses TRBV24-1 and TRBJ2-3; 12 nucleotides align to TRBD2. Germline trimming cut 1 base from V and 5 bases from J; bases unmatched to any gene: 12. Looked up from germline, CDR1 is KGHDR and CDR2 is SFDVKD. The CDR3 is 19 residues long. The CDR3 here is CATSDLRELASGGGDTQYF. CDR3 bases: TGTGCCACCAGTGATTTACGGGAACTGGCTAGCGGGGGGGGAGATACGCAGTATTTT.

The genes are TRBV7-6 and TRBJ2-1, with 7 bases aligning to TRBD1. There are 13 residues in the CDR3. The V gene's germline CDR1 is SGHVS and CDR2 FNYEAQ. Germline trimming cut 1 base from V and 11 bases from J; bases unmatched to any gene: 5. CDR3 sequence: CASSLVDREKQFF. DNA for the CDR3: TGTGCCAGCAGCTTAGTAGACAGGGAGAAGCAGTTCTTC.

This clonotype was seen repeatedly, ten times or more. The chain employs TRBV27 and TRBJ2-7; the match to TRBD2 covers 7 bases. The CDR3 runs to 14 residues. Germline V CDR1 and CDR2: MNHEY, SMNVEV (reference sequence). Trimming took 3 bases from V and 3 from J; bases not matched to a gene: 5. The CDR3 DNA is TGTGCCAGCAGTTTTGTGGGAGGGAGCTACGAGCAGTACTTC. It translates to CASSFVGGSYEQYF.

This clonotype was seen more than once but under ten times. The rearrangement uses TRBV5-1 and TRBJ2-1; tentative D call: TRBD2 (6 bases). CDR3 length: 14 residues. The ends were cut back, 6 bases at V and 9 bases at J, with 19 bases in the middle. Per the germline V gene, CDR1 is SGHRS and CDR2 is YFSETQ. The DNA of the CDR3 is TGCGCCAGCAAAGGACTACTTAGGGACGGTGAGCAGTTCTTC. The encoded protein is CASKGLLRDGEQFF.

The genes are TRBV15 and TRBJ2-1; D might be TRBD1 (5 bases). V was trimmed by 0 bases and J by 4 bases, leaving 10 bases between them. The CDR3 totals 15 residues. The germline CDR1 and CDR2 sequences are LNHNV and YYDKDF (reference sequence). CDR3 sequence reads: CATSRDPDKYNEQFF. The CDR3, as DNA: TGTGCCACCAGCAGAGATCCGGACAAATACAATGAGCAGTTCTTC.

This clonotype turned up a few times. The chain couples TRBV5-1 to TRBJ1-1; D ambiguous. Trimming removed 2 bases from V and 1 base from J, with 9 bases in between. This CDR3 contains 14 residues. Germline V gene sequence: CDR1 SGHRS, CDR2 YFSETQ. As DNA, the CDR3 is TGCGCCAGCAGCTTCCAAGGGCGGAACACTGAAGCTTTCTTT. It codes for CASSFQGRNTEAFF.

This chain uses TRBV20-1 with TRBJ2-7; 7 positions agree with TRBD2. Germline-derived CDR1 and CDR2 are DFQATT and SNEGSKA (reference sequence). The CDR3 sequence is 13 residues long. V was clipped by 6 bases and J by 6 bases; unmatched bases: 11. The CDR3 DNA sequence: TGCAGTGCCGAGGGAATAGCGGGTTTCGAGCAGTACTTC. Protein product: CSAEGIAGFEQYF.

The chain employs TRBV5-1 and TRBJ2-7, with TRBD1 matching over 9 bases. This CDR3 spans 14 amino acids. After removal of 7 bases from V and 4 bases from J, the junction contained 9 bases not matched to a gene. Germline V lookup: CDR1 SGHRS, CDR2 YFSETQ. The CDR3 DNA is TGCGCCAGCCGTTCGGGACAGGGTGCTTACGAGCAGTACTTC. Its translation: CASRSGQGAYEQYF.

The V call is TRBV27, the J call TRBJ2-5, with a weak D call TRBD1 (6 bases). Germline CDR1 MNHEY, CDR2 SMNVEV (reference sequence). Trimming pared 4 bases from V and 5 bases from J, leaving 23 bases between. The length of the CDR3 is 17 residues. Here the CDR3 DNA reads TGTGCCAGCAGTTACTGGGGCGAGGCCAGGGGTTATGAGACCCAGTACTTC. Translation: CASSYWGEARGYETQYF.

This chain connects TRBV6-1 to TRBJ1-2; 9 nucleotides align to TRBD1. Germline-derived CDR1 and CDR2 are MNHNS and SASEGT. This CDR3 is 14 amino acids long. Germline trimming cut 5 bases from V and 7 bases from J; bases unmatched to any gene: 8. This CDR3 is CASSPLDRGSGYTF. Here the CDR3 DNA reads TGTGCCAGCAGTCCTCTGGACAGGGGATCTGGCTACACCTTC.

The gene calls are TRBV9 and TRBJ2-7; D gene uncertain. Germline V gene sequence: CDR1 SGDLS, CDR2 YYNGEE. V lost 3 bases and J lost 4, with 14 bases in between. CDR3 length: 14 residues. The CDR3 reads CASSAGPNEYEQYF. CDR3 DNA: TGTGCCAGCAGCGCCGGACCAAACGAATACGAGCAGTACTTC.

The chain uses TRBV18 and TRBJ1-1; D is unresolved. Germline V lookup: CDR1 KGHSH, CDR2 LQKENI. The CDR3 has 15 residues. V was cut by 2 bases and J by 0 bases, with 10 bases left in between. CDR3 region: CASSPGRQMNTEAFF. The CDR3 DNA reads TGTGCCAGCTCACCAGGTCGGCAGATGAACACTGAAGCTTTCTTT.

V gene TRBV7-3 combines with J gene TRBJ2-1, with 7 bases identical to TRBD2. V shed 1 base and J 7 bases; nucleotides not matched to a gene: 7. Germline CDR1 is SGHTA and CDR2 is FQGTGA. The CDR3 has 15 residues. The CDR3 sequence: CASSLIAGAENEQFF. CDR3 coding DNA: TGTGCCAGCAGCTTAATTGCGGGAGCCGAAAATGAGCAGTTCTTC.